This T cell receptor (beta chain) came from a study of T cell repertoires in cytomegalovirus infection (dated 2019 in TCRdb). For context, the study as a whole: Recently identified HLA-C-restricted CMV epitopes, whose presentation resists viral immunomodulation, were targeted by peptide stimulations together with well-studied HLA-B-restricted epitopes. The HLA type of each donor mattered for the analysis, because public TCR beta signatures pointed to carriage of CMV infection along with the matching HLA type.

According to the study, the label for this sample's treatment or condition signals: in vitro stimulation with specific CMV peptide epitopes to enrich CMV-specific T cells. CDR1 SGHTA and CDR2 FQGNSA are derived from the germline V gene. Its CDR3 holds 16 amino acids, cysteine through phenylalanine. Only the CDR3 DNA is retained, 48 bases long and in frame from the first base. The junction shows trimming of 8 bases on V and 0 bases on J, and the gene matches do not reach 12 bases of it. The paper as a whole reports these results and caveats: The ex vivo response was dominated by HLA-C-restricted CMV-specific TCR beta clonotypes, and the single most frequent clonotype in two of eight donors was supplied by these HLA-C-restricted clonotypes. Cumulative frequency of public TCR beta family members discriminated carriers of CMV infection plus the relevant HLA type in this cohort and an independent approximately 350-donor cohort.

Sequencing took place on an Illumina HiSeq 1500. Starting from the raw public reads, TCRdb applied fastp trimming at Q25, assembled clones with MiXCR and retained in-frame beta chains. Records with the same CDR3 protein are collapsed into one entry carrying the most frequent genes and DNA. In this sample the table shows about 770,000 distinct CDR3 sequences, 25% to 30% of which occur a single time. The ten largest clonotypes hold about an eighth of the sample. For this clonotype: Its binding antigen is unknown. Base qualities were left out, and no much larger clone turns up one base away.

The receptor chain draws on TRBV7-2 and TRBJ1-2; 7 junctional bases match TRBD1. The receptor comes from a human donor in good health (CMV status not recorded). Some clones in this sample may be carry-over from other donors' samples. This specimen was cultured CD8+ T cells from PBMCs, taken from culture after CMV antigen stimulation. CDR3 region: CASGTVTGQPNYGYTF. The DNA sequence follows: TGTGCCAGCGGAACTGTGACGGGACAGCCTAACTATGGCTACACCTTC.